This record concerns one TCR beta chain sequence. The sample is drawn from a study of blood T cell repertoires in COVID-19. Each participant's cohort was designated according to participant-reported clinical history. V lost 4 bases, J lost 4 bases, and 11 bases lay in between. The CDR3 totals 14 residues. Germline V gene data show CDR1 as SEHNR and CDR2 as FQNEAQ (reference sequence). Generated by immunoSEQ multiplex PCR, the TCRdb table keeps only in-frame clones and is missing some. The repertoire holds some 400,000 clones, with 80% to 90% as singletons. The TCR was taken from a man aged 25-40 years who had recovered from COVID-19. The sequencing input was PBMCs or T cells enriched from blood (not recorded which). The rearrangement links TRBV7-9 to TRBJ1-5; D is unclear. In DNA, the CDR3 is TGTGCCAGCAGCTCACTCTCGGGGAATCAGCCCCAGCATTTT. Its protein product is CASSSLSGNQPQHF.